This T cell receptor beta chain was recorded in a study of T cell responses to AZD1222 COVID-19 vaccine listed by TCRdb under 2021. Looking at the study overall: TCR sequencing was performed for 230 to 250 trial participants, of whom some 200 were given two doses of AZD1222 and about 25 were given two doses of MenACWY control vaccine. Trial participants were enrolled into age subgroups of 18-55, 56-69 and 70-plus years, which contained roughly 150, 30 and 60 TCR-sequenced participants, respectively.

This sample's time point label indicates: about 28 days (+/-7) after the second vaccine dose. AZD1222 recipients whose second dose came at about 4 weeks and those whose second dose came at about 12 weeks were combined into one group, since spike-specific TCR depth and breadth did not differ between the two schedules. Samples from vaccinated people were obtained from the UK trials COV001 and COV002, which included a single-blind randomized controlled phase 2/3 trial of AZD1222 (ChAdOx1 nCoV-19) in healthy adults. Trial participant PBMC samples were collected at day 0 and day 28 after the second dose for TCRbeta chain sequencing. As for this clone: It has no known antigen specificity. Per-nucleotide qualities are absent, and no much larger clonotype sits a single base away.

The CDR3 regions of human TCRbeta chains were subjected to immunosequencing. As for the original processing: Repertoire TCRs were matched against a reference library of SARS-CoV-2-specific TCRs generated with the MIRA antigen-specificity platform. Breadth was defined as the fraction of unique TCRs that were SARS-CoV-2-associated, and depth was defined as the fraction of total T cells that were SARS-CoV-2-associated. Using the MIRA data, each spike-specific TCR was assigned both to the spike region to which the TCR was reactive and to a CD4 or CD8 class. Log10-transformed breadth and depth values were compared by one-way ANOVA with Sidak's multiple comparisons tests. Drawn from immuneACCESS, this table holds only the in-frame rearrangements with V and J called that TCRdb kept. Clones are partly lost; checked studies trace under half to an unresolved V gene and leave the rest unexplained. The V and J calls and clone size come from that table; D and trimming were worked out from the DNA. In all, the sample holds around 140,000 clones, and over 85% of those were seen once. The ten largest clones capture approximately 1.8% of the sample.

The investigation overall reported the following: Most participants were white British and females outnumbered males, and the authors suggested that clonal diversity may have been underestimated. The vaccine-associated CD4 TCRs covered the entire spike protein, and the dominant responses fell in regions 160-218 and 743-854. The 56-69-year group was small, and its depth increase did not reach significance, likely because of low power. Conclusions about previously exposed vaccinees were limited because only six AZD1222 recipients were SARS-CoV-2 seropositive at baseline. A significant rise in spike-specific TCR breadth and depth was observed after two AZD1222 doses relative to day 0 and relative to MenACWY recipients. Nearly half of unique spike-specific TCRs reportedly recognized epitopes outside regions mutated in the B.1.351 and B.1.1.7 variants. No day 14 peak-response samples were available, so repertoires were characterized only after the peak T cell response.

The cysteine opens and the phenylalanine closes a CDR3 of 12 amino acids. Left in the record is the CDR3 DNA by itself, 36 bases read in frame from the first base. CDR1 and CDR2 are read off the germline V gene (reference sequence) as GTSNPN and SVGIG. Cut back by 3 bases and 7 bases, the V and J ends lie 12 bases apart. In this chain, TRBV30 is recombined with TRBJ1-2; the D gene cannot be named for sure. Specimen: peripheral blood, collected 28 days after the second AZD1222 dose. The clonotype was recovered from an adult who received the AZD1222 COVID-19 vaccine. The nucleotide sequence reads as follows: TGTGCCTGGAGCAACTCCGGGCCTGGCTACACCTTC. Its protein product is CAWSNSGPGYTF.